The clone carrying this T cell receptor (beta chain) was observed a single time. This sample is drawn from a study of OX40 agonist ivuxolimab in advanced cancers. Measured with immunoSEQ multiplex PCR; TCRdb has only the in-frame clones, and not every one. The sample contains some 80,000 clones, about 89% of which appear only once. The clonotype comes from an adult with an advanced solid tumor such as melanoma, head and neck, liver or kidney cancer. The sample here was CD4+ or CD8+ T cells sorted from blood, taken in a trial of the OX40 agonist ivuxolimab.

The CDR3 DNA is TGCGCCAGCAGCCAAATGCCCGGACAGGGCAATGGCTACACCTTC. Translated, it gives CASSQMPGQGNGYTF. The rearrangement joins TRBV4-3 to TRBJ1-2; 8 positions match TRBD1. Germline CDR1 and CDR2: LGHNA and YSLEER. CDR3 length: 15 amino acids. The ends lost 2 bases at V and 6 bases at J; junction bases unmatched: 8.